This TCR beta chain appears in the sequencing data of a study of CD8+ T cells in alopecia areata (dated by TCRdb to the late 2010s). Broadly, across the study: Treated patients were enrolled in an open-label pilot trial of oral tofacitinib at 5 to 10 mg twice daily for moderate-to-severe alopecia areata. In both human patients and the C3H/HeJ mouse model, the study applied high-throughput TCRbeta sequencing to look at T cell clonal expansion in alopecia areata. Amplification of TCRbeta CDR3 regions was done by immunoSEQ multiplex PCR using 35 Vbeta forward primers and 13 Jbeta reverse primers. Tofacitinib-treated patients had biopsies at baseline and at 4 and 24 weeks of treatment, with a later scalp biopsy in several patients. Scalp clonality was compared among normal scalp (n=4), patchy alopecia areata scalp (n=8), and alopecia totalis/universalis scalp (n=8). Human TCRbeta sequencing covered scalp tissue and sorted CD4+ and CD8+ peripheral blood T cells from patchy and totalis/universalis alopecia areata patients and healthy controls. The RNA source kit depended on sample type: the PAXgene miRNA kit for fixed scalp, the miRNeasy kit for PBMCs, and the RNeasy kit for mouse skin. In treated patients, disease severity was measured using the SALT score, which gives the percentage of scalp surface area affected. Tofacitinib was given for 6 to 18 months, followed by 6 months of follow-up off drug to assess delayed response and recurrence.

Findings and caveats that apply to the study as a whole: Scalp TCR repertoire analysis is complicated because resident alphabeta T cells in normal human skin are also sequenced, whereas mouse skin is dominated by gammadelta T cells. Scalp clonality and the number of expanded CD8+ clones among the top 100 scalp clones were significantly decreased by tofacitinib. Shared TCR sequences between patients were less evident than in mice, which may be partly attributable to HLA diversity in the patient population. Because the treated cohort was small and included a single nonresponder, larger studies are needed to assess links between baseline CD8+ expansion and response. Compared with normal scalp, lesional scalp, particularly in alopecia totalis/universalis, had higher clonality and more expanded CD8+ clones, which suggests antigenic drive. During tofacitinib treatment, many expanded lesional clones stuck around in both scalp and blood, and this persistence may partly explain why relapse happens after treatment is stopped.

The CDR3 numbers 14 residues from cysteine through phenylalanine. The sequence is cut down to CDR3 DNA, 42 bases in frame from base 1. V loses 2 bases, J loses 4 bases, and the germline ends lie 8 bases apart. From the germline V gene (reference sequence), CDR1 is MNHEY and CDR2 is SMNVEV. The sample's time point label is to be understood as: roughly 27 days on oral tofacitinib. The treatment or condition label of this sample denotes: oral pan-JAK inhibitor, 5-10 mg twice daily. Lesional scalp punch biopsies and peripheral blood were collected from alopecia areata patients. After PBMCs were isolated by density centrifugation and stained for CD3, CD4 and CD8, a FACSAria was used to sort CD4+ and CD8+ T cells. Preparation of the library involved the immunoSEQ multiplex PCR assay. RNA was extracted from all samples and reverse transcribed into cDNA, which served as template for TCR sequencing. First-strand cDNA was synthesized with SuperScript III using a 2:1 mix of oligo-dT and random hexamers. A synthetic immune receptor repertoire was used to gauge amplification bias, and whatever bias remained was removed computationally. The source study handled its data this way. After raw reads were preprocessed to remove errors, the CDR3 was defined following IMGT conventions as running from the conserved cysteine to phenylalanine. Clonality was calculated as 1 minus Shannon entropy normalized by log2 of the number of productive unique TCRs. Scalp TCRbeta sequences were cross-referenced with sorted blood CD4 and CD8 repertoires so that the CD4 or CD8 identity of scalp clones could be inferred. Here the immuneACCESS table is served through TCRdb, limited to in-frame sequences with V and J called. Missing clones are a known gap in these copies; in checked studies unresolved V genes cover under half, and the rest lacks a known reason. V and J calls and clone size are those listed in that table; D and trimming were worked out from the DNA. This sample is represented by some 200,000 clones; 50% to 70% of them were singletons. The ten largest clones add up to 1.5% to 2% of the sample.

About this clone: The specificity of this receptor is unknown. Base qualities are not at hand, and no much larger clone is one base apart.

The rearrangement joined TRBV27 to TRBJ1-4, and perhaps TRBD1 as D gene, on 5 matching bases. The sequencing here drew on CD4+ T cells sorted from blood, taken at week 4, from a patient treated with tofacitinib. The source of this sequence is a human donor with alopecia areata. The nucleotide sequence is TGTGCCAGCAGTTTAACAGGATATAATGAAAAACTGTTTTTT. The encoded protein is CASSLTGYNEKLFF.